Here is one T cell receptor (beta chain) with its context. The antigen remains undetermined. The data are from a study of T cell repertoires in cytomegalovirus infection. TCRdb used MiXCR to reprocess the reads, holding one entry per CDR3 protein. The table has just over 450,000 distinct CDR3 sequences, about two fifths seen once. The sequences come from cultured PBMCs, collected from culture after CMV antigen stimulation. The TCR comes from a human donor in good health (CMV status not recorded). Some clones in this sample may be carry-over from other donors' samples.

The CDR3 sequence: CSARGAGEIQGNQYF. The CDR3, as DNA: TGCAGTGCTAGAGGAGCGGGGGAGATCCAGGGGAACCAGTACTTC. The V call is TRBV20-1, the J call TRBJ2-5; 8 nucleotides line up with TRBD2. V lost 1 base, J lost 10 bases, and 14 bases stayed unmatched. The germline gives CDR1 DFQATT, CDR2 SNEGSKA (reference sequence). This CDR3 spans 15 amino acids.